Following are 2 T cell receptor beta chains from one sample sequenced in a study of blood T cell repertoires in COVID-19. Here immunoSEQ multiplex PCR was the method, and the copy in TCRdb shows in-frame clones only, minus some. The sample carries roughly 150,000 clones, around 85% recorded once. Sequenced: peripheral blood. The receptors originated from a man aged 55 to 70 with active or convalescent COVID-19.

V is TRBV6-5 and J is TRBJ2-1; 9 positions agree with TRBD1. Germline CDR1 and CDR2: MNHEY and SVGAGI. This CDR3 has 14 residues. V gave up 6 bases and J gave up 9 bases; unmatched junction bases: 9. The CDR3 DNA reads TGTGCCAGCAGACGGACAGGGGTGATTATTGAGCAGTTCTTC. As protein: CASRRTGVIIEQFF.

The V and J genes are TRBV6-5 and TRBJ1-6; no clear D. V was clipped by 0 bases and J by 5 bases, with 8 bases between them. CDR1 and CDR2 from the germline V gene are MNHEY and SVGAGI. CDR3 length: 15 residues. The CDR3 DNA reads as TGTGCCAGCAGTTACTCCCAGGTCGATAATTCACCCCTCCACTTT. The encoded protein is CASSYSQVDNSPLHF.